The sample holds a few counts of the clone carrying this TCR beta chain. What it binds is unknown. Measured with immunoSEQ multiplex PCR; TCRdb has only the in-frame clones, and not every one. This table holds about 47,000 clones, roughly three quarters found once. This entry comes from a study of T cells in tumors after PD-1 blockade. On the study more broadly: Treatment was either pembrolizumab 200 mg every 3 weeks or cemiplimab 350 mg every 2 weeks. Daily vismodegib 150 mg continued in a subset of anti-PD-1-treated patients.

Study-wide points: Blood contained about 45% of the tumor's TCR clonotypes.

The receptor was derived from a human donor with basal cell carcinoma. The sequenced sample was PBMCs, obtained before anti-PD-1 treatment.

The CDR3 coding sequence is TGTGCCAGCAGCGCCACTAGCGGGAACTACAATGAGCAGTTCTTC. This encodes CASSATSGNYNEQFF. The chain joins TRBV7-9 to TRBJ2-1; 10 nucleotides match TRBD2. The CDR3 is made up of 15 amino acids. After removal of 5 bases from V and 3 bases from J, the junction contained 4 bases not matched to a gene. The germline V gene has CDR1 SEHNR and CDR2 FQNEAQ (reference sequence).